This section outlines one T cell receptor (beta chain) sequence together with its context. Its target is not known. This entry comes from a study of cytomegalovirus exposure and HLA in healthy donors. Turning to the study itself: A previous analysis identified approximately 110 million unique TCR beta sequences derived from approximately 190 million T cells. Early released data comprised tens of millions of unique TCRs from HLA-typed donors.

This PCR relied on a set of 60 Vbeta primers and 13 Jbeta primers. Sequencing used immunoSEQ multiplex PCR; TCRdb keeps in-frame clones, though not all of them. The table lists 150,000 to 160,000 clones, nearly 80% of them singletons. These donors, healthy bone marrow donors, were studied. The V and J ends lost 6 bases and 0 bases respectively, with 15 bases between them. CDR1 MNHNY and CDR2 SVGAGI come from the germline V gene (reference sequence). The CDR3 extends over 16 amino acids. Study-wide results and caveats: Within an earlier analysis, most TCR beta V segments proved productive either about 87% or about 30% of the time.

This receptor was obtained from a young man in good health and CMV-seropositive. The sample taken for sequencing was PBMCs. V and J are TRBV6-6 and TRBJ1-3; D uncertain. The CDR3 here is CASSLADFSSGNTIYF. The CDR3 bases are TGTGCCAGCAGCTTAGCGGACTTCTCCTCTGGAAACACCATATATTTT.